This T cell receptor (beta chain) was sequenced for a study of Tregs in tolerant kidney transplant recipients. This CDR3 contains 13 residues. V dropped 5 bases and J dropped 3 bases, with 10 bases sitting between them. Germline loops: CDR1 SGHVS, CDR2 FQNEAQ. Regarding the study as a whole: Antigen-driven expansion was suggested because donor-specific Tregs expanded more than all Tregs in tolerant patients.

Unstimulated regulatory T cells (CD4+CD25+CD127-), CD4+CD25- non-regulatory cells, CD4 and CD8 cells were FACS-sorted from thawed PBMCs. For this clone: Its target is not known. The read falls 3 residues short of the CDR3 end, and the missing part is taken from the germline J gene.

Profiled with immunoSEQ multiplex PCR; TCRdb holds only in-frame clones, not every one. The table lists roughly 48,000 clones. Here the sequenced sample was CD4+ T cells from blood, taken before the transplant. The sequence came from a human donor who received a combined kidney and bone marrow transplant. This sequence joins TRBV7-8 and TRBJ2-5, with D possibly matching TRBD2 (6 bases). The DNA read from the CDR3 is TGTGCCAGCAGCCGGGACTTAAAAGAGACC. Translating gives CASSRDLKET. The CDR3 reads in full as CASSRDLKETQYF.